Below, 8 T cell receptor beta chains from the same sample are listed, as sequenced in a study of blood T cell repertoires in COVID-19. Clones were sequenced by immunoSEQ multiplex PCR, and TCRdb holds only the in-frame ones, with some missing. The sample has approximately 250,000 clones; around 80% are singletons. The sample comprised PBMCs or T cells enriched from blood (not recorded which). The receptors derive from a man aged 25-45 years with acute COVID-19.

This clone was seen more than once but under ten times. V gene TRBV6-4 combines with J gene TRBJ2-3, with TRBD2 matching over 7 bases. The J segment lost 4 bases and the V segment lost 0 bases, leaving 4 bases of the junction unmatched. Germline CDR1 MRHNA, CDR2 SNTAGT. This CDR3 is built from 15 residues. CDR3 amino acids: CASSDSNGGADTQYF. In DNA, the CDR3 is TGTGCCAGCAGTGACTCGAATGGGGGGGCAGATACGCAGTATTTT.

The CDR3 spells CASSARLQGEQFF. The CDR3 DNA reads as TGTGCCAGCAGCGCTAGGTTACAGGGTGAGCAGTTCTTC. The gene calls are TRBV14 and TRBJ2-1, with D possibly TRBD1 on 6 matching bases. With 5 bases removed from V and 9 bases from J, the gap between germline ends came to 14 bases. This CDR3 is 13 amino acids long. Germline V lookup: CDR1 SGHDN, CDR2 FVKESK.

This clone was observed a handful of times. This sequence joins TRBV2 and TRBJ1-2; weak D call: TRBD1 (6 bases). The V end lost 7 bases, the J end lost 0 bases, and 12 bases lay between the germline ends. CDR3 length: 14 amino acids. CDR1 and CDR2 from the germline V gene are SNHLY and FYNNEI. CDR3 sequence: CASKGEITNYGYTF. The CDR3 DNA sequence: TGTGCCAGCAAGGGGGAGATAACTAACTATGGCTACACCTTC.

V is TRBV5-4 and J is TRBJ1-6; D might be TRBD1 (5 bases). This CDR3 contains 16 residues. Germline V gene sequence: CDR1 SGHNT, CDR2 YYREEE (reference sequence). Trimming took 2 bases from V and 7 from J, leaving 16 bases between them. The CDR3 reads CASSFFVGTQNSPLHF. The CDR3 DNA reads as TGTGCCAGCAGCTTTTTCGTGGGGACTCAAAATTCACCCCTCCACTTT.

Here the CDR3 reads CASRDGNYGYTF. CDR3 DNA sequence: TGTGCCAGCCGAGACGGGAACTATGGCTACACCTTC. This chain uses TRBV2 with TRBJ1-2; D ambiguous. V lost 8 bases, J lost 2 bases, and 9 bases lay in between. CDR3 length: 12 residues. CDR1 and CDR2 (germline): SNHLY, FYNNEI.

This clone was recorded once. V is TRBV6-5 and J is TRBJ2-2; weak D call: TRBD2 (6 bases). The germline gives CDR1 MNHEY, CDR2 SVGAGI. There are 14 residues in the CDR3. Trimming shortened V by 6 bases and J by 1 base, and 9 bases separated the two germline ends. The CDR3 reads CASRRLENTGELFF. The CDR3 DNA reads as TGTGCCAGCAGACGACTAGAGAACACCGGGGAGCTGTTTTTT.

V is TRBV7-8 and J is TRBJ1-5; 9 bases fit TRBD1. With 5 bases clipped from V and 4 bases from J, the junction kept 12 bases outside the gene matches. The germline V gene has CDR1 SGHVS and CDR2 FQNEAQ. The CDR3 is 17 residues long. Here the CDR3 reads CASSHEGGTGPNQPQHF. In nucleotides, the CDR3 is TGTGCCAGCAGCCACGAGGGGGGGACAGGGCCTAATCAGCCCCAGCATTTT.

This chain connects TRBV28 to TRBJ1-6; D is undetermined. The CDR3 has 15 residues. In germline, CDR1 is MDHEN, CDR2 SYDVKM. Trimming pared 6 bases from V and 0 bases from J, leaving 9 bases between. The CDR3 nucleotides are TGTGCCAGCAGCGCAATTAGCTCCTATAATTCACCCCTCCACTTT. This translates into CASSAISSYNSPLHF.